This T cell receptor beta chain was sequenced for a study of blood T cell repertoires in COVID-19. Study summary: The United States, Italy and Spain supplied acute and convalescent COVID-19 samples. PBMCs, B-cell-depleted T cells, or T cells were the source of the cDNA or gDNA that made up the material.

Germline-derived CDR1 and CDR2 are SGHRS and YFSETQ. Between the trimmed V and J ends, which lost 3 bases and 2 bases, there was a span of 12 bases. This CDR3 has 15 residues. Original methodology: Amplification from reference gene primers served as the basis for estimated nucleated cell counts. Sequencing was performed with immunoSEQ multiplex PCR; in TCRdb, only in-frame clones are kept and a portion is missing. V and J calls and clone size are given by that table; D and trimming were obtained from the DNA. This sample has fewer than 200,000 clones, with less than 90% found just once. The chain uses TRBV5-1 and TRBJ1-5; no definite D call. The specimen was peripheral blood. This TCR was sampled from a man in his fifties or sixties with acute or convalescent COVID-19. CDR3 sequence (DNA): TGCGCCAGCAGCTCCGATGGGAGTGGCAATCAGCCCCAGCATTTT. Encoded protein: CASSSDGSGNQPQHF.